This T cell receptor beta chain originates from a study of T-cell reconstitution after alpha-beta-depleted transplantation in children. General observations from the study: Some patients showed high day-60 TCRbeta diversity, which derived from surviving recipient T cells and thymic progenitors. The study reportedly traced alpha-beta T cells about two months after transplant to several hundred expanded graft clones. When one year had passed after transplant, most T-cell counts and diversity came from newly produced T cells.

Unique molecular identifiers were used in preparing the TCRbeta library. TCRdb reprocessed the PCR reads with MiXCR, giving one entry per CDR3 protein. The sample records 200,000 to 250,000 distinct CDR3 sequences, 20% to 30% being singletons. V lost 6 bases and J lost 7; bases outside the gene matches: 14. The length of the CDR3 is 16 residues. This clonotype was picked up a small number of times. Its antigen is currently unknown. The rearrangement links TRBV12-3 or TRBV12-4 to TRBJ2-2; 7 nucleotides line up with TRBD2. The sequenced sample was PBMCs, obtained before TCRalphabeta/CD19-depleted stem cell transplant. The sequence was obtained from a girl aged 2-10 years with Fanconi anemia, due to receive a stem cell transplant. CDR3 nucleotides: TGTGCCAGCAGCCCTGGGGGGAGGGAGAAGGTCGGGGAGCTGTTTTTT. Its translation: CASSPGGREKVGELFF.